This T cell receptor beta chain was documented in a study of T-cell memory formation after mild COVID-19. Study-wide points: Several responding clones turned up in pre-infection memory, indicating that cross-reactive memory may have taken part.

TCRdb itself ran the 5' RACE reads through MiXCR, one entry per CDR3 protein. Among 140,000 or so distinct CDR3 sequences, about 5.5% were seen once, and the ten largest hold 2% to 2.5%. V shed 10 bases, J shed 4 bases, and the junction held 6 bases outside the gene matches. The CDR3 is 14 amino acids. This clonotype was seen at least ten times. The target antigen is unknown. The rearrangement joins TRBV12-3 or TRBV12-4 to TRBJ2-5, with 13 bases fitting TRBD2. Sequencing was carried out using PBMCs or a T cell subset sorted from them (not recorded which). This clonotype originated in an adult woman who had mild COVID-19 (a few samples of this study predate the infection). Cell type and time point are not known. The CDR3 loop is CATGLAGVGETQYF. The CDR3 bases are TGTGCCACCGGACTAGCGGGGGTAGGAGAGACCCAGTACTTC.